Below are 22 T cell receptor beta chains sequenced from a single sample in a study of T cells in Graves' hyperthyroidism and ophthalmopathy. The CDR3 regions of TCR beta were amplified from RNA transcripts. Initially, a first-round RT-PCR of the TCR CDR3 employed the HTBI primer set. TCRdb analysed the multiplex PCR reads with MiXCR anew, one entry per CDR3 protein. The table has over 450,000 distinct CDR3 sequences, 17% seen once; the top ten hold approximately 15%. What was sequenced was blood. The receptor set was obtained from a woman aged 18-30 years with Graves' ophthalmopathy.

The genes are TRBV7-2 and TRBJ1-5; D gene ambiguous. The V gene lost 0 bases and the J gene lost 4 bases, with 7 bases spanning the gap. CDR1 is SGHTA, CDR2 FQGNSA, per germline. This CDR3 has 14 amino acids. The CDR3 loop is CASSLAAGNQPQHF. The CDR3 DNA sequence: TGTGCCAGCAGCTTAGCTGCGGGGAATCAGCCCCAGCATTTT.

In its sample, this clonotype was seen many times. The CDR3: CASSEYGGPSNQPQHF. Written as DNA, the CDR3 is TGTGCCAGCAGTGAATATGGGGGACCCAGCAATCAGCCCCAGCATTTT. This sequence joins TRBV6-1 and TRBJ1-5; D may be TRBD1 (5 bases). The CDR3 has 16 residues. Trimming removed 2 bases at V and 1 base at J, with 12 bases between. Germline assignment: CDR1 MNHNS and CDR2 SASEGT.

This clonotype came up a few times. The gene calls are TRBV6-1 and TRBJ1-1, with D hard to call. V was shortened by 8 bases and J by 7 bases, with 14 bases between the two germline ends. In germline, CDR1 is MNHNS, CDR2 SASEGT. This CDR3 is built from 12 residues. In DNA, the CDR3 is TGTGCCAGCGGAAGAGAGGGAAGTGAAGCTTTCTTT. It codes for CASGREGSEAFF.

This clonotype was recorded many times. The chain carries TRBV5-1 and TRBJ1-1; maybe TRBD1 (5 bases). V lost 4 bases and J lost 0, with 13 bases in between. The CDR3 is made up of 15 amino acids. Per germline, CDR1 SGHRS and CDR2 YFSETQ. CDR3 sequence (DNA): TGCGCCAGCAGCGAAAGGACAAATGTGAACACTGAAGCTTTCTTT. Residues: CASSERTNVNTEAFF.

In this sample, this clonotype turned up a few times. Mismatch with germline at one junction end may stem from a read error. The chain couples TRBV7-7 to TRBJ2-3; D call uncertain. Germline loops: CDR1 SSHAT, CDR2 FNYEAQ (reference sequence). There are 13 residues in the CDR3. The CDR3 is CASSLAVADTQYF. CDR3 bases: TGTGCTAGCAGCTTAGCAGTTGCAGATACGCAGTATTTT. Variable domain in full (rest from reference TRBV7-7 and TRBJ2-3): GAGVSQSPRYKVTKRGQDVTLRCDPISSHATLYWYQQALGQGPEFLTYFNYEAQPDKSGLPSDRFSAERPEGSISTLTIQRTEQRDSAMYRCASSLAVADTQYFGPGTRLTVL.

This clonotype has just a few counts. This rearrangement joins TRBV12-3 or TRBV12-4 to TRBJ1-2, with 7 positions matching TRBD1. V lost 5 bases to trimming and J lost 6 bases; unmatched junction nucleotides: 9. There are 14 residues in the CDR3. The CDR3: CASSPRQGRNGYTF. In nucleotides, the CDR3 is TGTGCCAGCAGTCCCCGACAGGGAAGAAATGGCTACACCTTC.

At least ten counts were recorded for this clonotype. V gene TRBV19 combines with J gene TRBJ1-5; D gene ambiguous. The V and J ends lost 6 bases and 0 bases respectively, with 12 bases between them. Germline V gives CDR1 LNHDA, CDR2 SQIVND (reference sequence). This CDR3 spans 15 amino acids. CDR3 region: CASRAGPYSNQPQHF. CDR3 nucleotides: TGTGCCAGTAGGGCAGGACCATATAGCAATCAGCCCCAGCATTTT.

This clonotype was found a few times. The chain employs TRBV7-8 and TRBJ1-3; D remains unclear. The CDR3 covers 15 residues. Germline lookup yields CDR1 SGHVS and CDR2 FQNEAQ. Trimming stripped 0 bases from V and 0 bases from J, with 6 bases between. CDR3 sequence (DNA): TGTGCCAGCAGCTTAGCGGTTAGCTCTGGAAACACCATATATTTT. Translated: CASSLAVSSGNTIYF. Drawing the rest from reference TRBV7-8 and TRBJ1-3, the complete variable domain is GAGVSQSPRYKVAKRGQDVALRCDPISGHVSLFWYQQALGQGPEFLTYFQNEAQLDKSGLPSDRFFAERPEGSVSTLKIQRTQQEDSAVYLCASSLAVSSGNTIYFGEGSWLTVV.

This clonotype was seen many times. The chain joins TRBV12-3 or TRBV12-4 to TRBJ2-5; TRBD1 matches 8 bases. This CDR3 is built from 19 residues. V gave up 3 bases and J gave up 2 bases; unmatched junction bases: 17. CDR3 loop: CASSFIWDRTTLPQETQYF. CDR3 in DNA: TGTGCCAGCAGTTTTATATGGGACAGGACCACCCTGCCTCAAGAGACCCAGTACTTC.

This clonotype was observed many times. CDR3 nucleotides: TGTGCCAGCAGCTCCGCGGACAAACAAGCTTTCTTT. Its protein is CASSSADKQAFF. The genes are TRBV7-2 and TRBJ1-1; D possibly corresponds to TRBD1 (5 bases). This CDR3 contains 12 residues. With 4 bases removed from V and 9 bases from J, the gap between germline ends came to 12 bases. CDR1 and CDR2 from the germline V gene are SGHTA and FQGNSA. Together with reference TRBV7-2 and TRBJ1-1, the CDR3 gives the full variable domain: GAGVSQSPSNKVTEKGKDVELRCDPISGHTALYWYRQSLGQGLEFLIYFQGNSAPDKSGLPSDRFSAERTGGSVSTLTIQRTQQEDSAVYLCASSSADKQAFFGQGTRLTVV.

This clonotype was recorded at least ten times. The rearrangement links TRBV12-3 or TRBV12-4 to TRBJ2-2, with 10 bases that match TRBD2. The CDR3 length is 16 residues. The V segment lost 6 bases and the J segment 0 bases; nucleotides outside the gene matches: 4. The CDR3 DNA reads TGTGCCAGCAGGGGGCTAGCGGGGGCGAACACCGGGGAGCTGTTTTTT. This translates into CASRGLAGANTGELFF.

The CDR3 nucleotides read TGTGCCAGCAGCCAAGAGGACACCCTCTATGGCTACACCTTC. Protein sequence: CASSQEDTLYGYTF. The chain recombines TRBV4-2 with TRBJ1-2, with D tentatively TRBD1 (5 bases). CDR1 and CDR2 from the germline V gene are LGHNA and YNFKEQ. V lost 0 bases and J 4 bases, leaving 9 bases between the germline ends. The CDR3 has 14 residues.

This clonotype was detected a few times. The conserved closing phenylalanine or tryptophan is absent in this CDR3, likely reflecting a read error. The chain has TRBV7-7 and TRBJ2-5; D might be TRBD2 (6 bases). This CDR3 has 14 amino acids. The germline CDR1 and CDR2 sequences are SSHAT and FNYEAQ (reference sequence). CDR3 sequence: CASSLGAGRETQYS. As DNA, the CDR3 is TGTGCTAGCAGCTTAGGGGCGGGGCGAGAGACCCAGTACTCC.

This clonotype was seen ten or more times. J is TRBJ2-3 and V is TRBV3-1; 7 nucleotides line up with TRBD2. Germline lookup yields CDR1 LGHDT and CDR2 YNNKEL (reference sequence). V shed 0 bases, J shed 6 bases, and the junction held 6 bases outside the gene matches. The CDR3 loop spans 15 amino acids. CDR3: CASSQDAGVSDTQYF. The CDR3 bases are TGTGCCAGCAGCCAAGATGCGGGAGTGTCGGATACGCAGTATTTT.

A few counts support this clonotype. The genes are TRBV12-3 or TRBV12-4 and TRBJ1-2; tentatively, D is TRBD1 (6 bases). The CDR3 runs 13 residues. Trimming took 5 bases from V and 4 from J, leaving 11 bases between them. The CDR3 DNA reads TGTGCCAGCAGTAAACAGGGATTCTATGGCTACACCTTC. Its protein is CASSKQGFYGYTF.

The chain employs TRBV29-1 and TRBJ2-2, with no clear D. The V gene's germline CDR1 is SQVTM and CDR2 ANQGSEA. The CDR3 consists of 14 residues. Between the trimmed V and J ends, which lost 4 bases and 2 bases, there was a span of 11 bases. The CDR3 spells CSVGDGFNTGELFF. DNA of the CDR3: TGCAGCGTTGGGGATGGGTTTAACACCGGGGAGCTGTTTTTT.

This clonotype was counted a few times. The chain is built from TRBV4-1 and TRBJ2-1; 12 positions agree with TRBD2. This CDR3 is 17 amino acids long. The J segment lost 10 bases and the V segment lost 0 bases, leaving 10 bases of the junction unmatched. Germline values: CDR1 MGHRA, CDR2 YSYEKL. Written as DNA, the CDR3 is TGCGCCAGCAGCCAAGATGTCTGGACTAGCGGGACAGGAGAGCAGTTCTTC. This gives the protein CASSQDVWTSGTGEQFF.

A remark on this clonotype: One end of the junction does not line up with germline, which may come from a read error. CDR3 loop: CSASSWVSYNEQLF. The CDR3 DNA follows: TGCAGTGCTAGTAGTTGGGTCTCCTACAATGAGCAGCTCTTC. The V and J genes are TRBV20-1 and TRBJ2-1; D unresolved. This CDR3 is built from 14 residues. CDR1 and CDR2 from the germline V gene are DFQATT and SNEGSKA (reference sequence).

V gene TRBV6-5 combines with J gene TRBJ2-5; 8 positions match TRBD2. Germline lookup yields CDR1 MNHEY and CDR2 SVGAGI. This CDR3 has 16 residues. V trimming: 4 bases; J trimming: 5 bases; junction bases outside the gene matches: 12. As DNA, the CDR3 is TGTGCCAGCAGTTTGTACGGGGGGGCCCTCTCCGAGACCCAGTACTTC. This sequence encodes CASSLYGGALSETQYF.

The CDR3 DNA is TGTGCCAGTAGTACCTCGACAGGGAACGAGCAGTACTTC. Amino acid sequence: CASSTSTGNEQYF. This chain joins TRBV19 and TRBJ2-7; 7 bases map to TRBD1. Losses at the gene ends were 4 bases for V and 5 bases for J; bases not matched to a gene: 5. Germline V gives CDR1 LNHDA, CDR2 SQIVND (reference sequence). The CDR3 runs to 13 residues.

CDR3 region: CASSQRTGGGTDTQYF. Written as DNA, the CDR3 is TGCGCCAGCAGCCAACGGACGGGGGGTGGCACAGATACGCAGTATTTT. The chain has TRBV4-3 and TRBJ2-3; 7 bases match TRBD2. The CDR3 loop spans 16 amino acids. Germline V gives CDR1 LGHNA, CDR2 YSLEER. Trimming took 2 bases from V and 1 from J; bases not matched to a gene: 6.

This clonotype has more than one count but fewer than ten. CDR3 nucleotide sequence: TGCGCCAGCAGCCAGGGACTAGCGGGACCCTACGAGCAGTACTTC. This codes for CASSQGLAGPYEQYF. The chain uses TRBV5-1 and TRBJ2-7, with 13 positions matching TRBD2. The V gene end was trimmed by 4 bases and the J gene end by 2 bases; junction bases not matched to a gene: 3. The CDR3 contains 15 residues. Germline V CDR1 and CDR2: SGHRS, YFSETQ. Full variable domain (outside the CDR3, taken from reference TRBV5-1 and TRBJ2-7): KAGVTQTPRYLIKTRGQQVTLSCSPISGHRSVSWYQQTPGQGLQFLFEYFSETQRNKGNFPGRFSGRQFSNSRSEMNVSTLELGDSALYLCASSQGLAGPYEQYFGPGTRLTVT.